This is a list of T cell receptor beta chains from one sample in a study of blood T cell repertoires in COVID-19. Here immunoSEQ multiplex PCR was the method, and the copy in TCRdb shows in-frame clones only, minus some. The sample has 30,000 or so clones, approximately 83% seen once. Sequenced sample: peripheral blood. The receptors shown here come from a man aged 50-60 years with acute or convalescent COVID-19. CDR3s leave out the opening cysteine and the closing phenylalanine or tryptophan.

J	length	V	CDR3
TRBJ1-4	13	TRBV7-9	ASSRTTGRNEKLF
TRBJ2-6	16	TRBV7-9	ASPPESRGRSGANVLT
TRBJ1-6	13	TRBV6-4	ASSDSAGDNSPLH
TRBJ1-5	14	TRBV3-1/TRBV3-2	ASSQEWAGGNQPQH
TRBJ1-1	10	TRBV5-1	ASSNPTAEAF
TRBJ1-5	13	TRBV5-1	ASSLGGTENQPQH
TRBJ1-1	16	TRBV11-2	ASSLDGLIGAMDTEAF
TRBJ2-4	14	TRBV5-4	ASSLTGSLAKNIQY
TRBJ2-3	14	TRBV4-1	ASSLAPGQGRDTQY
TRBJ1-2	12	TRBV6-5	ASSYGQGGYGYT
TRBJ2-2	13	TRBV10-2	ASSNWDTATGELF
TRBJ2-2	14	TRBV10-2	ASSLRGGSNTGELF
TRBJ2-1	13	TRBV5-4	ASSLPPGGYNEQF
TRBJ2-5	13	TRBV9	ASSVSSGGRETQY
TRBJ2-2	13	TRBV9	ASSPTGGDTGELF
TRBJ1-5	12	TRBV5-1	ASSLGQGVQPQH
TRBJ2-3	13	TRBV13	ASSPSGGFQDTQY
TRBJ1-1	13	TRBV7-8	ASSLDRRENTEAF
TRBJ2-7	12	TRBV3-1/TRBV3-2	ASSQDRFSYEQY
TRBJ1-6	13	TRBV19	ASSGGQYYNSPLH
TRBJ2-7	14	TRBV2	ASSEQGQGISYEQY
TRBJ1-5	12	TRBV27	ASSLSASNQPQH
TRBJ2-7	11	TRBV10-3	AIKQGLGDEQY
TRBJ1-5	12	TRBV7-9	ASSFGQEGQPQH